A selection of T cell receptor beta chains follows, all from one sample in a study of molecular identifiers for immune sequencing clone quantification. TCRdb redid the calling of the PCR reads with MiXCR, one entry per CDR3 protein. The sample has about 510,000 distinct CDR3 sequences; about a fifth are singletons. Sequenced material: naive CD8+ T cells from blood, with Jurkat cell RNA spiked in. These receptors were taken from a human donor in good health. Some libraries in this study had Jurkat cell RNA spiked in. CDR3s leave out the opening cysteine and the closing phenylalanine or tryptophan.

>TRBV27|TRBJ2-7
ASGGSSMMNEQY
>TRBV7-9|TRBJ2-2
ASSLTTAGGIRSANTGELF
>TRBV14|TRBJ2-1
ASSPRTSGKGNEQF
>TRBV18|TRBJ1-2
ASSPPEQNGYT
>TRBV2|TRBJ1-1
ASRHIGQGDTEAF
>TRBV5-4|TRBJ2-5
ASSLVGGGQETQY
>TRBV7-9|TRBJ1-4
ASSVTSNEKLF
>TRBV6-2/TRBV6-3|TRBJ2-5
ASSHHLASGGHQETQY
>TRBV6-2/TRBV6-3|TRBJ2-2
ASSYGTAGELF
>TRBV7-9|TRBJ2-3
ASSSNRGQSTDTQY
>TRBV5-1|TRBJ2-7
ASSLTIDLGEQY
>TRBV12-3/TRBV12-4|TRBJ2-3
ASGGLRTDTQY
>TRBV12-3/TRBV12-4|TRBJ2-1
ASSSTSGVYNEQF
>TRBV5-6|TRBJ1-2
ASSLGPGGTRPNYGYT
>TRBV5-5|TRBJ1-1
ASSDSGTGGGRVTEAF
>TRBV27|TRBJ2-1
ASSLIGGSSYNEQF